This T cell receptor beta chain derives from a study of shared clonotypes between healthy human individuals. Broader study findings: Incomplete sequencing of sorted subsets was indicated by rarefaction despite large depth. The represented genetic and exposure-history diversity was limited by the small number of donors. Sampling covered nothing but blood. Tissue TCR repertoires likely differ from those found in blood.

Germline CDR1 reads GTSNPN; CDR2 reads SVGIG (reference sequence). Trimming removed 2 bases from V and 6 bases from J; junction bases left unmatched: 6. CDR3 length equals 13 residues. Naive CD8 cells lacked CD45RO and underwent positive selection for CCR7, leaving out terminally differentiated effector memory CD45RA+ cells. Turning to this clone: Its specificity is not known.

Clones were read by immunoSEQ multiplex PCR, and TCRdb kept only the in-frame ones, dropping some. The sample includes about 2,200,000 clones, roughly 91% of them seen just once. The sequenced sample consisted of naive CD8+ T cells from PBMCs. This TCR was recovered from a man in his late teens or twenties in good health. Some clones in this sample may be carry-over from other donors' samples. The gene calls are TRBV30 and TRBJ2-7, with 8 bases matching TRBD1. CDR3 in amino acids: CAWSSTGAPEQYF. The CDR3 DNA sequence: TGTGCCTGGAGTTCGACAGGGGCTCCCGAGCAGTACTTC. Filled out from reference TRBV30 and TRBJ2-7, the complete variable domain reads SQTIHQWPATLVQPVGSPLSLECTVEGTSNPNLYWYRQAAGRGLQLLFYSVGIGQISSEVPQNLSASRPQDRQFILSSKKLLLSDSGFYLCAWSSTGAPEQYFGPGTRLTVT.